One sample yielded the 22 T cell receptor beta chains listed below, sequenced in a study of cytotoxic CD8 clonotypes in ibrutinib-treated CLL. Profiled with immunoSEQ multiplex PCR; TCRdb holds only in-frame clones, not every one. This sample yields approximately 32,000 clones, of which roughly three quarters are seen a single time; about 27% belongs to the top ten. The material was PBMCs, obtained before ibrutinib treatment. The receptor set was obtained from a human donor with chronic lymphocytic leukemia.

This clone was detected a few times. The sample contains more than one DNA sequence encoding this CDR3. The CDR3 is CASSLVLGGSTDTQYF. CDR3 sequence (DNA): TGTGCCAGCAGCTTAGTGTTGGGCGGGAGCACAGATACGCAGTATTTT. The chain links TRBV7-2 to TRBJ2-3; perhaps TRBD2 as D (5 bases). The germline V gene encodes CDR1 SGHTA and CDR2 FQGNSA. This CDR3 has 16 amino acids. Deletions cut 1 base from V and 0 bases from J, with 11 bases between.

In its sample, this clone was seen once. The J gene is TRBJ1-5, the V gene TRBV19; no reliable D call. CDR3 length equals 18 residues. Per germline, CDR1 LNHDA and CDR2 SQIVND (reference sequence). V was trimmed by 1 base and J by 3 bases, leaving 19 bases between them. The CDR3 reads CASSIGGAGPPFNQPQHF. The CDR3 DNA is TGTGCCAGTAGTATAGGAGGAGCAGGCCCCCCTTTCAATCAGCCCCAGCATTTT.

The rearrangement uses TRBV28 and TRBJ1-2; TRBD1 is a possible D gene (5 bases). Germline CDR1 and CDR2: MDHEN and SYDVKM. The CDR3 has 15 residues. V shed 5 bases and J shed 1 base, with 14 bases lying between them. As DNA, the CDR3 is TGTGCCAGCAGTACACTGGGGGGAGGTAACTATGGCTACACCTTC. Its protein product is CASSTLGGGNYGYTF.

The chain couples TRBV7-9 to TRBJ2-5; TRBD2 aligns across 7 bases. V shed 1 base, J shed 7 bases, and the junction held 6 bases outside the gene matches. CDR1 is SEHNR, CDR2 FQNEAQ, per germline (reference sequence). CDR3 length: 14 amino acids. The CDR3 DNA is TGTGCCAGCAGCTTAGTTCCTAGCGGATGGACCCAGTACTTC. This translates into CASSLVPSGWTQYF.

The chain uses TRBV28 and TRBJ1-2, with a tentative D call TRBD1 (5 bases). The CDR3 is 13 amino acids. V was cut by 10 bases and J by 4 bases, with 16 bases left in between. Germline V gene sequence: CDR1 MDHEN, CDR2 SYDVKM. The chain's CDR3 is CATHRISFYGYTF. CDR3 coding DNA: TGTGCCACCCACAGGATAAGCTTCTATGGCTACACCTTC.

J is TRBJ1-4 and V is TRBV28; 7 bases fit TRBD1. This CDR3 spans 22 amino acids. Germline CDR1 is MDHEN and CDR2 is SYDVKM. The junction had 31 bases not matched to a gene; V was cut back by 4 bases and J by 8 bases. The CDR3 here is CASSSSTTQLGGPQFGEEKLFF. In DNA, the CDR3 is TGTGCCAGCAGTTCATCGACCACCCAGTTAGGGGGCCCTCAGTTCGGTGAGGAAAAACTGTTTTTT.

CDR3 protein: CASSLLGAETQYF. Written as DNA, the CDR3 is TGTGCCAGCAGCCTCTTAGGCGCAGAGACCCAGTACTTC. The rearrangement links TRBV7-9 to TRBJ2-5; D remains ambiguous. The germline CDR1 and CDR2 sequences are SEHNR and FQNEAQ (reference sequence). The CDR3 is made up of 13 amino acids. The V end lost 5 bases, the J end lost 4 bases, and 11 bases lay between the germline ends.

The gene calls are TRBV4-1 and TRBJ2-1, with 9 bases lining up with TRBD2. CDR1 is MGHRA and CDR2 is YSYEKL in the germline V gene. The CDR3 totals 15 residues. The V segment lost 3 bases and the J segment 5 bases; nucleotides outside the gene matches: 5. DNA for the CDR3: TGCGCCAGCAGCCACCCAGGGACTAGCCACAATGAGCAGTTCTTC. This gives the protein CASSHPGTSHNEQFF.

V is TRBV6-6 and J is TRBJ1-1, with D maybe TRBD1 (6 bases). With 5 bases removed from V and 2 bases from J, the gap between germline ends came to 18 bases. The CDR3 length is 16 residues. The germline V gene encodes CDR1 MNHNY and CDR2 SVGAGI (reference sequence). CDR3 in amino acids: CASSKRPTGNNTEAFF. CDR3 DNA sequence: TGTGCCAGCAGTAAACGACCTACAGGGAATAACACTGAAGCTTTCTTT.

This sequence joins TRBV30 and TRBJ1-2, with a tentative D call TRBD1 (6 bases). V shed 2 bases and J shed 4 bases, with 20 bases lying between them. The CDR3 is 16 residues long. The germline CDR1 and CDR2 sequences are GTSNPN and SVGIG (reference sequence). The CDR3 protein is CAWSWGGGGLIYGYTF. In DNA form, the CDR3 reads TGTGCCTGGAGTTGGGGTGGAGGGGGGCTCATCTATGGCTACACCTTC. The full variable domain, in which reference TRBV30 and TRBJ1-2 provide the parts outside the CDR3, is SQTIHQWPATLVQPVGSPLSLECTVEGTSNPNLYWYRQAAGRGLQLLFYSVGIGQISSEVPQNLSASRPQDRQFILSSKKLLLSDSGFYLCAWSWGGGGLIYGYTFGSGTRLTVV.

The rearrangement joins TRBV25-1 to TRBJ1-3, with D possibly TRBD1 on 6 matching bases. The germline V gene has CDR1 MGHDK and CDR2 SYGVNS. The V end was cut by 2 bases, the J end by 1 base, with 9 bases between. The CDR3 totals 15 residues. CDR3 sequence (DNA): TGTGCCAGCAGTGAAGGGGGCTTTTCTGGAAACACCATATATTTT. This encodes CASSEGGFSGNTIYF.

The chain carries TRBV27 and TRBJ1-5, with D perhaps matching TRBD1 (5 bases). The V gene lost 5 bases and the J gene lost 7 bases, with 18 bases spanning the gap. Germline V gene lookup returns CDR1 MNHEY and CDR2 SMNVEV (reference sequence). The CDR3 is made up of 15 amino acids. The CDR3 nucleotides are TGTGCCAGCAGTAATGTAGGGGATGGTAGACAGCCCCAGCATTTT. Encoded protein: CASSNVGDGRQPQHF.

J is TRBJ2-2 and V is TRBV28, with D possibly TRBD1 on 6 matching bases. The V gene lost 6 bases and the J gene lost 4 bases, with 15 bases spanning the gap. This CDR3 contains 15 residues. Germline V gives CDR1 MDHEN, CDR2 SYDVKM. The CDR3 region is CASRTGTTSTGELFF. The CDR3 DNA sequence: TGTGCCAGCAGAACCGGGACAACATCCACCGGGGAGCTGTTTTTT.

The rearrangement uses TRBV6-4 and TRBJ2-2, with 8 bases that match TRBD2. Germline values: CDR1 MRHNA, CDR2 SNTAGT. The CDR3 runs to 16 residues. J gave up 6 bases and V 2 bases, and 8 bases lay outside the gene matches. CDR3 in amino acids: CASSDQPGLVSGELFF. The DNA of the CDR3 is TGTGCCAGCAGTGACCAGCCGGGACTAGTGTCCGGGGAGCTGTTTTTT.

This clone was seen only once. The CDR3: CASSYRGPLGGYTF. DNA of the CDR3: TGTGCCAGCAGCTACAGGGGTCCTTTGGGGGGCTACACCTTC. The chain carries TRBV6-8 and TRBJ1-2; 7 nucleotides line up with TRBD1. Per the germline V gene, CDR1 is MNHGY and CDR2 is SAAAGT. The CDR3 totals 14 residues. V lost 6 bases and J lost 8; bases outside the gene matches: 12.

The chain carries TRBV19 and TRBJ2-1; TRBD1 matches 9 bases. V dropped 7 bases and J dropped 15; count of bases not matched to a gene: 10. This CDR3 region has 12 residues. The germline V gene has CDR1 LNHDA and CDR2 SQIVND (reference sequence). The CDR3 bases are TGTGCCAGTACCTTGGACAGGGGAGGTCCGTTCTTC. It is translated as CASTLDRGGPFF.

This chain uses TRBV9 with TRBJ2-2; D perhaps matches TRBD2 (5 bases). Trimming took off 2 bases at V and 8 bases at J, with 7 bases between the two ends. Per the germline V gene, CDR1 is SGDLS and CDR2 is YYNGEE. The CDR3 is 12 residues long. This CDR3 reads CASSVREGELFF. The CDR3 DNA follows: TGTGCCAGCAGCGTGAGGGAAGGGGAGCTGTTTTTT. The full variable domain, its missing parts supplied by reference TRBV9 and TRBJ2-2, is DSGVTQTPKHLITATGQRVTLRCSPRSGDLSVYWYQQSLDQGLQFLIQYYNGEERAKGNILERFSAQQFPDLHSELNLSSLELGDSALYFCASSVREGELFFGEGSRLTVL.

This chain uses TRBV7-7 with TRBJ2-2, with D hard to call. The V and J ends lost 0 bases and 2 bases respectively, with 4 bases between them. The CDR3 has 14 amino acids. Per the germline V gene, CDR1 is SSHAT and CDR2 is FNYEAQ (reference sequence). In DNA, the CDR3 is TGTGCCAGCAGCTTAGCCGGAAACACCGGGGAGCTGTTTTTT. Its translation: CASSLAGNTGELFF.

The chain combines TRBV5-1 with TRBJ1-5; a possible D gene is TRBD1 (6 bases). The CDR3 totals 15 residues. Germline V gene lookup returns CDR1 SGHRS and CDR2 YFSETQ. Trimming removed 4 bases from V and 3 bases from J, with 14 bases in between. The CDR3 DNA is TGCGCCAGCAGCCTCGACAGGATGCCCAATCAGCCCCAGCATTTT. Translating it yields CASSLDRMPNQPQHF. Together with reference TRBV5-1 and TRBJ1-5, the CDR3 gives the full variable domain: KAGVTQTPRYLIKTRGQQVTLSCSPISGHRSVSWYQQTPGQGLQFLFEYFSETQRNKGNFPGRFSGRQFSNSRSEMNVSTLELGDSALYLCASSLDRMPNQPQHFGDGTRLSIL.

The chain combines TRBV6-1 with TRBJ2-7, with 9 bases lining up with TRBD1. V lost 5 bases and J lost 3; bases outside the gene matches: 5. The CDR3 extends over 14 amino acids. Germline values: CDR1 MNHNS, CDR2 SASEGT. The CDR3 loop reads CASSTGQGIYEQYF. The CDR3 DNA sequence: TGTGCCAGCAGTACGGGACAGGGAATCTACGAGCAGTACTTC.

V and J are TRBV2 and TRBJ2-2; no definite D call. This CDR3 has 13 residues. V was clipped by 4 bases and J by 2 bases, with 5 bases between them. The germline CDR1 and CDR2 sequences are SNHLY and FYNNEI. CDR3: CASSGSNTGELFF. Written as DNA, the CDR3 is TGTGCCAGCAGTGGATCTAACACCGGGGAGCTGTTTTTT.

This clone was seen only a few times. The genes are TRBV19 and TRBJ2-3; D gene uncertain. Deletions cut 3 bases from V and 2 bases from J, with 9 bases between. The CDR3 runs 14 residues. Germline lookup yields CDR1 LNHDA and CDR2 SQIVND (reference sequence). The CDR3 bases are TGTGCCAGTAGTATCAGCTTTTTCACAGATACGCAGTATTTT. This codes for CASSISFFTDTQYF.